Sample share makes the clone carrying this TCR beta chain medium-sized (0.01 to 0.1%). J lost 4 bases, V lost 1 base, and 7 bases had no gene match. CDR3 length equals 15 residues. Germline V lookup: CDR1 SGHDT, CDR2 YYEEEE. One entry per CDR3 protein, called by TCRdb with MiXCR from the 5' RACE reads. Found here are around 31,000 distinct CDR3 sequences, roughly 10% of them singletons; the top ten hold 9.5% to 15%. This entry is derived from a study of T cells after yellow fever vaccination. Points from the study as a whole: Faster peaking, at day 5 versus 15, marked a secondary response that was weaker. After the booster, approximately 96% of CD4 and approximately 90% of CD8 primary-response clones were re-detected.

The chain uses TRBV5-6 and TRBJ1-2, with TRBD1 identical over 7 bases. This receptor was obtained from a man younger than 35 who received the YFV17D yellow fever vaccine. This sample comprised PBMCs, either bulk or a sorted T-cell subset (CD4+, CD8+, memory, or dextramer-sorted; not recorded which), obtained less than 18 days after the first yellow fever vaccination. Here the CDR3 DNA reads TGTGCCAGCAGCTTGCCGGGACAGTTAACCTATGGCTACACCTTC. It is translated as CASSLPGQLTYGYTF.